The 21 T cell receptor beta chains below come from one sample, sequenced in a study of beta chain features in type 1 diabetes. The sequenced template was cDNA made from the entire isolated RNA. This table comes from immunoSEQ multiplex PCR, and its TCRdb copy is limited to in-frame clones, with some not included. The sample consists of 400,000 to 600,000 clones, about 29% of them appearing once. Specimen: naive CD4+ T cells from blood. The receptors come from a man between 18 and 35 years old in good health.

The chain combines TRBV5-1 with TRBJ2-1; D is ambiguous. The CDR3 has 15 amino acids. V was pared by 2 bases and J by 2 bases, with 11 bases between. Germline loops: CDR1 SGHRS, CDR2 YFSETQ. The DNA for the CDR3 is TGCGCCAGCAGCTTACAAGGAACCCCCTACAATGAGCAGTTCTTC. This translates into CASSLQGTPYNEQFF.

The V and J genes are TRBV6-6 and TRBJ2-5; tentative D call: TRBD2 (6 bases). Trimming took 1 base from V and 9 from J, leaving 6 bases between them. The CDR3 sequence is 11 residues long. Germline CDR1 is MNHNY and CDR2 is SVGAGI (reference sequence). CDR3 in amino acids: CASSYWEAQYF. The CDR3 nucleotides are TGTGCCAGCAGTTACTGGGAGGCCCAGTACTTC.

This clone has only a few counts. This chain uses TRBV10-3 with TRBJ2-7; D gene unclear. Germline V gives CDR1 ENHRY, CDR2 SYGVKD. The germline V and J ends were trimmed by 3 bases and 3 bases, with 9 bases remaining between them. The CDR3 spans 13 residues. Written as DNA, the CDR3 is TGTGCCATCAGTGAAGGGATCCACTACGAGCAGTACTTC. Translation gives CAISEGIHYEQYF.

The chain uses TRBV7-8 and TRBJ1-2, with D possibly being TRBD1 (6 bases). V lost 5 bases and J 3 bases, leaving 13 bases between the germline ends. The CDR3 has 14 residues. Germline CDR1 reads SGHVS; CDR2 reads FQNEAQ. CDR3: CASSLQGRYYGYTF. The CDR3 DNA reads as TGTGCCAGCAGCCTACAGGGACGGTACTATGGCTACACCTTC.

Points on this clone: The identical CDR3 is also encoded by other nucleotide sequences in the sample. The V gene is TRBV7-9, the J gene TRBJ2-1; D might be TRBD2 (6 bases). The germline gives CDR1 SEHNR, CDR2 FQNEAQ (reference sequence). Trimming stripped 2 bases from V and 4 bases from J, with 12 bases between. The CDR3 is 15 residues long. The CDR3 reads CASSLLGGAYNEQFF. The DNA of the CDR3 is TGTGCCAGCAGCTTATTGGGCGGGGCTTACAATGAGCAGTTCTTC.

In this sample, this clone turned up a few times. The J gene is TRBJ2-5, the V gene TRBV29-1, with 8 bases fitting TRBD1. The V gene end was trimmed by 7 bases and the J gene end by 2 bases; junction bases not matched to a gene: 3. Germline V gene lookup returns CDR1 SQVTM and CDR2 ANQGSEA. This CDR3 contains 12 residues. The CDR3 DNA reads as TGCAGCGGCAGACAGGGGCAAGAGACCCAGTACTTC. Encoded protein: CSGRQGQETQYF.

The chain joins TRBV12-5 to TRBJ2-1, with 7 nucleotides matching TRBD2. The CDR3 sequence is 17 residues long. CDR1 LGHNT and CDR2 FRNRAP come from the germline V gene. The J segment lost 1 base and the V segment lost 4 bases, leaving 10 bases of the junction unmatched. CDR3 in DNA: TGTGCTAGTGGTTCCTTCGGGGGGATCTATTCCTACAATGAGCAGTTCTTC. Protein: CASGSFGGIYSYNEQFF. The variable domain in full, with the rest retrieved from reference TRBV12-5 and TRBJ2-1, is DARVTQTPRHKVTEMGQEVTMRCQPILGHNTVFWYRQTMMQGLELLAYFRNRAPLDDSGMPKDRFSAEMPDATLATLKIQPSEPRDSAVYFCASGSFGGIYSYNEQFFGPGTRLTVL.

This clone was seen only a few times. This rearrangement joins TRBV29-1 to TRBJ2-3, with a weak D call TRBD1 (6 bases). Germline CDR1 is SQVTM and CDR2 is ANQGSEA. CDR3 length equals 14 residues. Trimming cost V 8 bases and J 0 bases, with 15 bases left between them. The CDR3 DNA reads as TGCAGCTCACCTGGACAGAGAAGCACAGATACGCAGTATTTT. It is translated as CSSPGQRSTDTQYF.

In regard to this clone: This CDR3 is also generated by other DNA sequences in the sample. The V call is TRBV30, the J call TRBJ2-6, with unresolved D. The CDR3 is made up of 13 amino acids. V was pared by 3 bases and J by 1 base, with 4 bases between. Germline V gene sequence: CDR1 GTSNPN, CDR2 SVGIG (reference sequence). The CDR3 region is CAWRSSGANVLTF. CDR3 nucleotide sequence: TGTGCCTGGAGGTCTTCTGGGGCCAACGTCCTGACTTTC.

This rearrangement joins TRBV30 to TRBJ2-7; D unclear. Germline V gene lookup returns CDR1 GTSNPN and CDR2 SVGIG (reference sequence). The CDR3 consists of 12 residues. With 2 bases removed from V and 6 bases from J, the gap between germline ends came to 11 bases. Written as DNA, the CDR3 is TGTGCCTGGAGTTTTAACATCCTCGAGCAGTACTTC. Translation: CAWSFNILEQYF.

This clone turned up a few times. Distinct nucleotide sequences in the sample also encode this CDR3. J is TRBJ2-5 and V is TRBV27, with 8 bases fitting TRBD2. J lost 4 bases, V lost 5 bases, and 6 bases had no gene match. The germline V gene encodes CDR1 MNHEY and CDR2 SMNVEV (reference sequence). This CDR3 comprises 14 residues. CDR3 region: CASSLGLAGETQYF. As DNA, the CDR3 is TGTGCCAGCAGTCTTGGTCTAGCGGGAGAGACCCAGTACTTC.

The chain couples TRBV30 to TRBJ1-1; TRBD1 might be the D (5 bases). The germline V gene encodes CDR1 GTSNPN and CDR2 SVGIG (reference sequence). This CDR3 has 12 residues. Trimming pared 4 bases from V and 4 bases from J, leaving 10 bases between. The CDR3 protein is CAWTQGSTEAFF. The DNA of the CDR3 is TGTGCCTGGACCCAGGGTTCCACTGAAGCTTTCTTT.

Remarks on this clone: Distinct nucleotide sequences in the sample also encode this CDR3. CDR3 sequence (DNA): TGTGCCTGGAGGGCTCGGGGCATGAACACTGAAGCTTTCTTT. Translation: CAWRARGMNTEAFF. The V call is TRBV30, the J call TRBJ1-1; TRBD1 is a possible D gene (5 bases). Trimming left V 3 bases short and J 0 bases short, with 11 bases between. Germline V gives CDR1 GTSNPN, CDR2 SVGIG (reference sequence). This CDR3 is 14 amino acids long.

This clone was counted between two and nine times. The chain uses TRBV5-1 and TRBJ2-4; D remains unclear. Between the trimmed V and J ends, which lost 1 base and 8 bases, there was a span of 7 bases. The germline V gene encodes CDR1 SGHRS and CDR2 YFSETQ. The CDR3 length is 12 residues. The chain's CDR3 is CASSLTRDIQYF. DNA for the CDR3: TGCGCCAGCAGCTTGACAAGGGACATTCAGTACTTC.

The chain uses TRBV2 and TRBJ1-2; tentatively, D is TRBD1 (5 bases). This CDR3 has 13 amino acids. CDR1 is SNHLY and CDR2 is FYNNEI in the germline V gene. The V and J ends lost 3 bases and 3 bases respectively, with 8 bases between them. CDR3 nucleotides: TGTGCCAGCAGTGAGGGGCCGGACTATGGCTACACCTTC. Its translation is CASSEGPDYGYTF.

This clone was detected a few times. V is TRBV20-1 and J is TRBJ2-3, with D unclear. This CDR3 spans 11 amino acids. Germline CDR1 DFQATT, CDR2 SNEGSKA (reference sequence). Trimming cost V 4 bases and J 6 bases, with 8 bases left between them. The CDR3 protein is CSATHSDTQYF. CDR3 in DNA: TGCAGTGCTACCCACTCGGATACGCAGTATTTT.

V usage is TRBV30 and J usage is TRBJ2-1, with D unresolved. The V end was cut by 7 bases, the J end by 2 bases, with 15 bases between. CDR1 GTSNPN and CDR2 SVGIG come from the germline V gene (reference sequence). CDR3 length: 14 amino acids. The CDR3 here is CALQDTSAYNEQFF. The CDR3 nucleotides read TGTGCCTTACAAGACACCTCAGCCTACAATGAGCAGTTCTTC.

A single count supports this clone. The rearrangement joins TRBV30 to TRBJ1-3; D uncertain. The CDR3 loop spans 15 amino acids. Looked up from germline, CDR1 is GTSNPN and CDR2 is SVGIG (reference sequence). V lost 1 base, J lost 0 bases, and 10 bases lay in between. The CDR3 region is CAWSARTVSGNTIYF. CDR3 bases: TGTGCCTGGAGTGCAAGGACGGTCTCTGGAAACACCATATATTTT.

This clone was seen a handful of times. This chain links TRBV11-2 with TRBJ2-5, with D perhaps assigned TRBD1 or TRBD2 (5 bases each). The ends were cut back, 2 bases at V and 2 bases at J, with 18 bases in the middle. CDR3 length: 17 amino acids. Germline lookup yields CDR1 SGHAT and CDR2 FQNNGV. CDR3 sequence reads: CASSLSLAGMRQETQYF. The CDR3 DNA follows: TGTGCCAGCAGCTTAAGCCTAGCAGGGATGCGGCAAGAGACCCAGTACTTC.

The chain carries TRBV9 and TRBJ2-5; 9 bases match TRBD1. Germline V gene data show CDR1 as SGDLS and CDR2 as YYNGEE. The CDR3 has 16 amino acids. Unmatched junction bases numbered 13, after V lost 3 bases and J lost 7 bases. Written as DNA, the CDR3 is TGTGCCAGCAGCGCGGCTCCGGGACAGGGATCAGGGACCCAGTACTTC. Its translation: CASSAAPGQGSGTQYF.

Comment on this clone: This specimen includes other DNA sequences encoding the same CDR3. The chain links TRBV9 to TRBJ2-3; TRBD2 might be the D (6 bases). The germline V gene encodes CDR1 SGDLS and CDR2 YYNGEE. The germline V and J ends were trimmed by 0 bases and 0 bases, with 8 bases remaining between them. The CDR3 totals 15 residues. CDR3 sequence (DNA): TGTGCCAGCAGCGTAGGGGCGGGAAGCACAGATACGCAGTATTTT. Translated: CASSVGAGSTDTQYF.